This TCR beta chain was sequenced for a study of blood T cell repertoires in COVID-19 (dated by TCRdb to the early 2020s). About the study as a whole: Samples covering the acute and convalescent phases of COVID-19 were provided by collaborators in the United States, Italy and Spain. The prospective study material was composed of cDNA or gDNA derived from T cells, B-cell-depleted T cells, or PBMCs. The dataset comprised deeply sampled blood TCRbeta repertoires from subjects exposed to, actively infected with, or recovered from COVID-19. The repertoires were released in a freely available public database intended as a resource for research on the immune response to SARS-CoV-2. The samples were drawn from the first 160 participants of the ongoing ImmuneRACE study and from 1,254 subjects provided by 6 global collaborators. Sample metadata almost always included a de-identified subject ID, COVID-19 status, age in years and sex. Where HLA class I and class II types were available, the types were taken from metadata supplied by the sample provider, not from assay-based typing.

In the case of this clone: This receptor's antigen is unknown. Within one base of it there is no much larger clone, and no base qualities were kept.

Collaborating institutions collected whole blood in K2EDTA tubes following their own protocols. For TCRbeta analysis, collaborators shipped samples in one of three forms: frozen whole blood, isolated PBMCs, or DNA extracted from either of those sample types. TCRbeta CDR3 regions were amplified from genomic DNA using the immunoSEQ Assay, a bias-controlled multiplex PCR. The study's processing was this. The number of nucleated cells in each sample was estimated from the amplification of reference gene primers within the assay. Sequence reads were collapsed and filtered to measure the absolute abundance of every unique TCRbeta CDR3 rearrangement. For each sample, productive Simpson clonality was calculated by taking the square root of Simpson's diversity index across productive rearrangements. TCRdb took this table from immuneACCESS and kept in-frame rearrangements with V and J called. Such tables lack part of the clones; where checked against another copy, unresolved V genes explain under half of the gap, and the rest is unexplained. The DNA was the basis for D and trimming; V, J and clone size are from that table. This sample has over 20,000 clones in its table, and about four fifths of those were observed once. The top ten clonotypes cover 6.7% of the sample.

V is cut by 3 bases and J by 0 bases, and the space between the germline ends is 10 bases. CDR1 is given as LNHDA and CDR2 as SQIVND, both from the germline V gene (reference sequence). The CDR3 goes from the cysteine to the phenylalanine over 15 residues. The read is trimmed to its CDR3 DNA, 45 bases read in frame from base 1. The full study reports these points: How much clinical and demographic metadata was included differed by source and by participant, and the metadata was provided uncurated.

Sequencing was done on a sample of peripheral blood. The sequence was obtained from a human donor in a cohort sampled during active COVID-19. Recombination connected TRBV19 to TRBJ2-3, with the D gene too uncertain to name. CDR3 protein: CASSIGRVSTDTQYF. The DNA is TGTGCCAGTAGTATTGGGCGAGTAAGCACAGATACGCAGTATTTT.